This TCR beta chain was identified during a study of regulatory and conventional T cells in RAG deficiency. Whole-study findings and limits: Treg unique TCR beta sequences were approximately 95-fold fewer in Omenn syndrome and CID/AS patients than controls.

Concerning this clone itself: The antigen remains undetermined.

The sorted regulatory T cells were CD4+, CD25-high and CD127-low, with genomic DNA sequenced. Some clones are missing from TCRdb's copy, which holds only in-frame ones; the method was immunoSEQ multiplex PCR. The sample has tens of thousands of clones; 75% to 95% are singletons. Germline V gives CDR1 MNHEY, CDR2 SVGAGI. The CDR3 contains 15 residues. V lost 2 bases and J lost 3; bases outside the gene matches: 6. In addition, the sample was reused for a study of regulatory T cells. That report notes: The PCR used 52 TRBV and 13 TRBJ primers. In patients, unique TRB V-J pairs were restricted and V/J usage skewed, especially in Tregs.

The chain couples TRBV6-5 to TRBJ1-2, with 7 bases matching TRBD1. This sequence originates from a human donor in good health. Sequencing input: Tregs sorted from blood. The CDR3 loop reads CASSYLIGQDYGYTF. The DNA for the CDR3 is TGTGCCAGCAGTTACCTTATTGGACAGGACTATGGCTACACCTTC.